This TCR beta chain is from a study of blood T cell repertoires in COVID-19. Study overall: Samples taken during acute and convalescent COVID-19 were collected in the United States, Italy and Spain.

The CDR3 extends over 14 amino acids. Germline lookup yields CDR1 SGHTA and CDR2 FQGNSA. Trimming left V 3 bases short and J 2 bases short, with 8 bases between. Original methodology: Counts of nucleated cells, estimated from reference gene primer amplification, were obtained. Only in-frame clones appear in the TCRdb table, and some are missing; sequencing was by immunoSEQ multiplex PCR. V, J and clone size derive from that table, while D and trimming were established from the DNA sequence. The table records some 100,000 clones, around four fifths of them present only once. The sequence was collected from a woman aged 55-75 years with acute or convalescent COVID-19. Sequenced: peripheral blood. This sequence joins TRBV7-2 and TRBJ2-1; a weak D match, TRBD2 (6 bases). The CDR3 sequence is CASSLTGAYNEQFF. Here the CDR3 DNA reads TGTGCCAGCAGCTTGACGGGAGCCTACAATGAGCAGTTCTTC.